The 29 T cell receptor beta chains below were found in one sample sequenced in a study of T cell clonality in common variable immunodeficiency. Produced via immunoSEQ multiplex PCR; TCRdb's table is partial and in-frame only. The sample has 45,000 to 55,000 clones, none seen only once. Sequences were obtained from peripheral blood mononuclear cells. The receptors come from a person between 18 and 70 years old in good health.

This clone showed up many times. The read finishes 3 residues shy of the CDR3 end, and the germline J gene is used to complete it. V is TRBV11-3 and J is TRBJ2-1; 10 nucleotides agree with TRBD2. The CDR3 extends over 15 amino acids. V dropped 3 bases and J dropped 5; count of bases not matched to a gene: 4. Looked up from germline, CDR1 is SGHNT and CDR2 is YENEEA. CDR3 DNA (partial): TGTGCCAGCAGCTTCCAACTAGCGGGACACAATGAG. It translates to CASSFQLAGHNE. The whole CDR3 region reads CASSFQLAGHNEQFF.

This clone occurred many times. The read halts 3 residues ahead of the CDR3 end, with the missing end drawn from the germline J gene. This chain uses TRBV12-3 or TRBV12-4 with TRBJ1-2, with 9 bases matching TRBD1. The length of the CDR3 is 15 residues. The chain's CDR3 is CASGTTQGANGGYTF. CDR3 DNA (partial): TGTGCCAGCGGAACTACACAGGGGGCGAATGGCGGC.

There are many counts of this clone. The read ends 3 residues early relative to the CDR3; the germline J gene fills the gap. V and J are TRBV14 and TRBJ2-3; D remains ambiguous. Looked up from germline, CDR1 is SGHDN and CDR2 is FVKESK. V shed 4 bases and J shed 0 bases, with 20 bases lying between them. The CDR3 totals 18 residues. The CDR3 DNA, read in part, is TGTGCCAGCAGCCGACCGGAAGACGCAAAGACTAGCACAGATACG. Its protein is CASSRPEDAKTSTDT. The full CDR3 is CASSRPEDAKTSTDTQYF.

In this sample, this clone turned up many times. The missing CDR3 end, 3 residues past where the read stops, is filled in from the germline J gene. The rearrangement links TRBV5-1 to TRBJ2-7; TRBD2 agrees at 7 bases. From germline, CDR1 is SGHRS and CDR2 YFSETQ. CDR3 length equals 15 residues. Trimming cost V 0 bases and J 2 bases; bases outside gene matches: 5. The sequenced part of the CDR3 DNA is TGCGCCAGCAGCTTGGGTTCGGCGGGGGCCTACGAG. Translated, it gives CASSLGSAGAYE. The full-length CDR3 reads as CASSLGSAGAYEQYF.

The table lists this clone with many counts. The read terminates 3 residues before the CDR3 end, so the remaining end is supplied by the germline J gene. This rearrangement joins TRBV9 to TRBJ2-3; D ambiguous. V lost 0 bases and J lost 4, with 9 bases in between. This CDR3 has 14 residues. Germline values: CDR1 SGDLS, CDR2 YYNGEE. Partial CDR3 DNA: TGTGCCAGCAGCGTAGCAAACTTCGCAGATACG. Protein: CASSVANFADT. The entire CDR3 protein reads CASSVANFADTQYF.

This clone has ten or more counts. The read ends 3 residues before the CDR3 terminus; that terminus is restored from the germline J gene. The chain employs TRBV7-9 and TRBJ1-5, with D possibly matching TRBD1 (6 bases). CDR1 is SEHNR and CDR2 is FQNEAQ in the germline V gene (reference sequence). V was clipped by 5 bases and J by 3 bases, with 14 bases between them. The CDR3 runs to 15 residues. The part of the CDR3 DNA that was read is TGTGCCAGCAGCCCCCCAGGGGTCTCCAATCAGCCC. Residues: CASSPPGVSNQP. The entire CDR3 protein reads CASSPPGVSNQPQHF.

This clone was seen ten or more times. The CDR3 is cut off 3 residues early in the read; its end comes from the germline J gene. This rearrangement joins TRBV7-8 to TRBJ1-2; tentatively, D is TRBD1 (5 bases). V was clipped by 3 bases and J by 4 bases, with 12 bases between them. The CDR3 contains 14 residues. Germline lookup yields CDR1 SGHVS and CDR2 FQNEAQ. The sequenced CDR3 bases are TGTGCCAGCAGCTTCCAGTGGGGCCCCTATGGC. It translates to CASSFQWGPYG. The CDR3 as a whole reads CASSFQWGPYGYTF.

This clone was seen ten or more times. The DNA ends 3 residues before the CDR3 does, and the rest of the CDR3 is filled in from the germline J gene. V usage is TRBV20-1 and J usage is TRBJ1-2, with D possibly matching TRBD1 (6 bases). The CDR3 has 16 amino acids. CDR1 DFQATT and CDR2 SNEGSKA come from the germline V gene (reference sequence). The CDR3 bases that were read are TGCAGTGCTCTTTCCTCCGCCCAGGGACAATTGGGCGGC. It specifies CSALSSAQGQLGG. The whole CDR3 reads CSALSSAQGQLGGYTF.

This clone was observed many times. With the read ending 3 residues before the CDR3 end, the germline J gene is used to fill in that end. The chain combines TRBV12-3 or TRBV12-4 with TRBJ1-1; D ambiguous. This CDR3 has 13 amino acids. Trimming pared 7 bases from V and 1 base from J, leaving 10 bases between. CDR3: CASTRHQNTEAFF. CDR3 bases read: TGTGCCAGCACCCGACACCAGAACACTGAA.

This clone was picked up many times. The CDR3 extends 3 residues past the end of the read, so its final part is completed from the germline J gene. The chain is built from TRBV5-4 and TRBJ2-1; 8 nucleotides line up with TRBD2. Germline assignment: CDR1 SGHNT and CDR2 YYREEE (reference sequence). The CDR3 sequence is 14 residues long. The V segment lost 6 bases and the J segment 4 bases; nucleotides outside the gene matches: 6. The CDR3 loop is CASTTLAAYNEQFF. The covered CDR3 bases are TGTGCCAGCACCACACTAGCGGCGTACAATGAG.

As regards this clone: The sequence runs out 3 residues before the end of the CDR3; the remainder is reconstructed from the germline J gene. The V gene is TRBV20-1, the J gene TRBJ2-7, with TRBD1 matching over 11 bases. CDR1 is DFQATT and CDR2 is SNEGSKA in the germline V gene (reference sequence). V was clipped by 1 base and J by 3 bases; unmatched bases: 17. This CDR3 has 19 residues. Partial CDR3 DNA: TGCAGTGCTAGAGCAAGTTACCTCCGACCCGGGACAGGGGGCTACGAG. Translated: CSARASYLRPGTGGYE. The CDR3 in its entirety is CSARASYLRPGTGGYEQYF.

At least ten counts were recorded for this clone. The read ends 3 residues shy of where the CDR3 ends; the end is completed using the germline J gene. The chain combines TRBV4-1 with TRBJ1-2; D is possibly TRBD1 (5 bases). Germline V gene lookup returns CDR1 MGHRA and CDR2 YSYEKL. The CDR3 totals 16 residues. V gave up 1 base and J gave up 5 bases, with 17 bases separating them. The CDR3 spells CASSQVARGARYGYTF. The CDR3 DNA, read in part, is TGCGCCAGCAGCCAAGTCGCGAGAGGGGCTCGGTATGGC.

At least ten counts were recorded for this clone. Read sequence stops 3 residues before the CDR3 end, and the germline J gene provides the missing end. V usage is TRBV11-2 and J usage is TRBJ1-1; 7 nucleotides align to TRBD1. CDR3 length: 15 amino acids. Germline V gene sequence: CDR1 SGHAT, CDR2 FQNNGV. V shed 4 bases, J shed 7 bases, and the junction held 12 bases outside the gene matches. This CDR3 reads CASSSLKGALNEAFF. Partial CDR3 DNA: TGTGCCAGCAGCTCCTTAAAGGGGGCGCTTAATGAA.

This clone was observed many times. The missing CDR3 end, 3 residues past where the read stops, is filled in from the germline J gene. The chain couples TRBV10-3 to TRBJ2-2, with a weak D call TRBD1 (6 bases). V was shortened by 7 bases and J by 6 bases, with 6 bases between the two germline ends. The germline gives CDR1 ENHRY, CDR2 SYGVKD. The CDR3 is 11 amino acids. The CDR3: CAIKGAGELFF. The sequenced CDR3 bases are TGTGCCATCAAGGGGGCCGGGGAG.

This clone was picked up many times. The CDR3: CASSFSDRANQPQHF. The part of the CDR3 DNA that was read is TGTGCCAGCAGCTTTTCAGACCGAGCGAATCAGCCC. The chain recombines TRBV7-2 with TRBJ1-5; D unresolved. The read terminates 3 residues before the CDR3 end, so the remaining end is supplied by the germline J gene. The germline V and J ends were trimmed by 3 bases and 4 bases, with 13 bases remaining between them. The CDR3 spans 15 residues. Per germline, CDR1 SGHTA and CDR2 FQGNSA.

This clone was picked up many times. The sequenced part of the CDR3 DNA is TGTGCCAGTAGTCACCGCGCTGAA. This gives the protein CASSHRAE. The whole CDR3 sequence is CASSHRAEAFF. This chain uses TRBV19 with TRBJ1-1; D unresolved. The CDR3 end is not reached by the read, which stops 3 residues before it; the germline J gene fills it in. The CDR3 sequence is 11 residues long. Per germline, CDR1 LNHDA and CDR2 SQIVND (reference sequence). V was cut by 5 bases and J by 6 bases, with 7 bases left in between.

This clone was detected many times. The CDR3 end is not reached by the read, which stops 3 residues before it; the germline J gene fills it in. The chain links TRBV6-1 to TRBJ1-4, with a possible D match to TRBD1 (5 bases). The V end lost 4 bases, the J end lost 3 bases, and 9 bases lay between the germline ends. The CDR3 is 14 residues long. CDR1 MNHNS and CDR2 SASEGT come from the germline V gene. The CDR3 bases that were read are TGTGCCAGCAGTGTACAGGTTGCTAATGAAAAA. Protein product: CASSVQVANEK. The whole CDR3 sequence reads CASSVQVANEKLFF.

This clone was found many times. The read falls 3 residues short of the CDR3 end, and the missing part is taken from the germline J gene. The chain recombines TRBV2 with TRBJ2-7; TRBD2 is a possible D gene (6 bases). The V and J ends lost 6 bases and 3 bases respectively, with 15 bases between them. The CDR3 consists of 14 residues. The germline V gene has CDR1 SNHLY and CDR2 FYNNEI. The DNA read from the CDR3 is TGTGCCAGCAGCTGGGACTGGAAAGTCTACGAG. Residues: CASSWDWKVYE. The complete CDR3 sequence is CASSWDWKVYEQYF.

This clone was recorded many times. With the read ending 3 residues before the CDR3 end, the germline J gene is used to fill in that end. The chain combines TRBV6-2 or TRBV6-3 with TRBJ2-1; 10 nucleotides agree with TRBD2. Germline trimming cut 0 bases from V and 8 bases from J; bases unmatched to any gene: 10. Germline V gives CDR1 MNHEY, CDR2 SVGEGT. There are 17 residues in the CDR3. The CDR3 bases that were read are TGTGCCAGCAGTTACTCCCCACTAGCGGGAAGCCCCGATGAG. Translated, it gives CASSYSPLAGSPDE. The entire CDR3 sequence reads CASSYSPLAGSPDEQFF.

This clone was counted ten times or more. The read ends 3 residues shy of where the CDR3 ends; the end is completed using the germline J gene. The chain combines TRBV19 with TRBJ2-2; TRBD1 matches 7 bases. After removal of 6 bases from V and 3 bases from J, the junction contained 7 bases not matched to a gene. CDR3 size: 15 residues. Germline V lookup: CDR1 LNHDA, CDR2 SQIVND (reference sequence). CDR3 protein: CASSQGDLHTGELFF. CDR3 DNA (partial): TGTGCCAGTAGCCAGGGGGATCTTCACACCGGGGAG. The full variable domain, its missing parts supplied by reference TRBV19 and TRBJ2-2, is DGGITQSPKYLFRKEGQNVTLSCEQNLNHDAMYWYRQDPGQGLRLIYYSQIVNDFQKGDIAEGYSVSREKKESFPLTVTSAQKNPTAFYLCASSQGDLHTGELFFGEGSRLTVL.

This clone was counted many times. The read ends 3 residues before the CDR3 terminus; that terminus is restored from the germline J gene. V usage is TRBV27 and J usage is TRBJ2-3; a weak D match, TRBD1 (5 bases). Germline CDR1 and CDR2: MNHEY and SMNVEV (reference sequence). The ends were cut back, 6 bases at V and 0 bases at J, with 7 bases in the middle. This CDR3 is 13 amino acids long. Partial CDR3 DNA: TGTGCCAGCAGCCACAGGAGCACAGATACG. It translates to CASSHRSTDT. The whole CDR3 sequence reads CASSHRSTDTQYF.

This clone was counted ten times or more. The CDR3 end is not reached by the read, which stops 3 residues before it; the germline J gene fills it in. The chain uses TRBV10-3 and TRBJ1-2, with D maybe TRBD1 (6 bases). Deletions cut 10 bases from V and 2 bases from J, with 8 bases between. Germline V lookup: CDR1 ENHRY, CDR2 SYGVKD. The CDR3 consists of 11 residues. The sequenced part of the CDR3 DNA is TGTGCCAGTCAGGGGAACTATGGC. Protein product: CASQGNYG. The complete CDR3 sequence is CASQGNYGYTF.

This clone was counted at least ten times. The sequenced fragment ends 3 residues before the CDR3 boundary, so the rest is inferred from the germline J gene. The chain combines TRBV6-4 with TRBJ2-1; D ambiguous. V gave up 6 bases and J gave up 6 bases, with 18 bases separating them. Germline CDR1 and CDR2: MRHNA and SNTAGT. This CDR3 comprises 15 residues. The chain's CDR3 is CASSLRHGAPNEQFF. The CDR3 bases that were read are TGTGCCAGCAGCCTCAGACACGGTGCCCCCAATGAG.

The table lists this clone with a few counts. Read coverage stops 3 residues before the CDR3 terminus; the germline J gene supplies the remainder. The chain couples TRBV2 to TRBJ2-7; D may be TRBD2 (5 bases). CDR1 and CDR2 from the germline V gene are SNHLY and FYNNEI. V was trimmed by 4 bases and J by 2 bases, leaving 18 bases between them. This CDR3 region has 16 residues. The DNA read from the CDR3 is TGTGCCAGCAGTGGAGGGCAGTCCGTGGCCGCCTACGAG. Translating gives CASSGGQSVAAYE. The full CDR3 protein is CASSGGQSVAAYEQYF.

This clone was observed at least ten times. Read sequence stops 3 residues before the CDR3 end, and the germline J gene provides the missing end. Other DNA sequences in this sample translate to the same CDR3. The chain has TRBV29-1 and TRBJ1-4; TRBD1 matches at 7 bases. Germline trimming cut 4 bases from V and 6 bases from J; bases unmatched to any gene: 2. CDR3 length equals 12 residues. CDR1 and CDR2 (germline): SQVTM, ANQGSEA. The sequenced part of the CDR3 DNA is TGCAGCGTTGCGGGGACAGATGAAAAA. Translated, it gives CSVAGTDEK. The whole CDR3 protein reads CSVAGTDEKLFF.

In its sample, this clone was seen many times. CDR3 bases read: TGTGCCAGCATTGTATCGATTATACGGTCCTACGAG. This gives the protein CASIVSIIRSYE. The entire CDR3 reads CASIVSIIRSYEQYF. The rearrangement links TRBV2 to TRBJ2-7; D ambiguous. The read finishes 3 residues shy of the CDR3 end, and the germline J gene is used to complete it. The ends were cut back, 7 bases at V and 1 base at J, with 17 bases in the middle. The CDR3 consists of 15 residues. Germline values: CDR1 SNHLY, CDR2 FYNNEI.

This clone appeared many times. The CDR3 goes on 3 residues after the read ends, and that part is filled in from the germline J gene. This chain joins TRBV12-3 or TRBV12-4 and TRBJ2-7, with D unresolved. The CDR3 sequence is 13 residues long. The V end was cut by 1 base, the J end by 6 bases, with 10 bases between. CDR3 DNA, as far as it was read: TGTGCCAGCAGTTTAGAACTTACCCGCGAG. Translated: CASSLELTRE. The entire CDR3 protein reads CASSLELTREQYF.

This clone has ten or more counts. The sequenced fragment ends 3 residues before the CDR3 boundary, so the rest is inferred from the germline J gene. The chain combines TRBV2 with TRBJ2-3, with 8 bases fitting TRBD1. The CDR3 is 15 amino acids. J lost 1 base, V lost 6 bases, and 6 bases had no gene match. CDR1 SNHLY and CDR2 FYNNEI come from the germline V gene. This CDR3 is CASRLDRGGTDTQYF. The DNA read from the CDR3 is TGTGCCAGCAGGCTCGACAGGGGAGGCACAGATACG.

There are many counts of this clone. Coverage ceases 3 residues before the CDR3 finishes, and the germline J gene fills in the end. This chain links TRBV7-7 with TRBJ1-1, with a possible D match to TRBD1 (5 bases). V was cut by 4 bases and J by 5 bases, with 11 bases left in between. Germline CDR1 SSHAT, CDR2 FNYEAQ (reference sequence). The CDR3 covers 13 residues. Partial CDR3 DNA: TGTGCCAGCAGCTCGGGACTGAGGACTGAA. Translation gives CASSSGLRTE. The full CDR3 protein reads CASSSGLRTEAFF. Variable domain in full (rest from reference TRBV7-7 and TRBJ1-1): GAGVSQSPRYKVTKRGQDVTLRCDPISSHATLYWYQQALGQGPEFLTYFNYEAQPDKSGLPSDRFSAERPEGSISTLTIQRTEQRDSAMYRCASSSGLRTEAFFGQGTRLTVV.